The subject of this entry is one T cell receptor (beta chain). This entry belongs to a study of OX40 agonist ivuxolimab in advanced cancers. Across the whole study: The patients received ivuxolimab by intravenous route every 2 weeks at 0.01 to 10 mg/kg.

CDR1 is LNHDA and CDR2 is SQIVND in the germline V gene (reference sequence). The length of the CDR3 is 15 residues. V lost 5 bases and J lost 5; bases outside the gene matches: 10. Method: immunoSEQ multiplex PCR; TCRdb's copy keeps in-frame clones and lacks some. Counted here are tens of thousands of clones, approximately 90% occurring once; the ten biggest clones make up approximately 0.3%. Source: CD4+ or CD8+ T cells sorted from blood, taken in a trial of the OX40 agonist ivuxolimab. This receptor was taken from an adult with an advanced solid tumor such as melanoma, head and neck, liver or kidney cancer. This sequence joins TRBV19 and TRBJ1-2; 8 nucleotides match TRBD1. For the CDR3, the DNA is TGTGCCAGTAGTTCCAACGGACAGGGAGGTTATGGCTACACCTTC. Amino acids: CASSSNGQGGYGYTF.